This TCR beta chain was obtained from a study of T cell responses to AZD1222 COVID-19 vaccine. Some clones are missing from TCRdb's copy, which holds only in-frame ones; the method was immunoSEQ multiplex PCR. This sample has approximately 180,000 clones, with about 88% found just once. Notes on the study in general: It was only a handful of AZD1222 recipients who were seropositive at baseline. No day 14 peak samples; only post-peak repertoires were characterized.

Trimming took 0 bases from V and 5 from J, leaving 11 bases between them. The germline V gene has CDR1 SGHRS and CDR2 YFSETQ. The CDR3 is 14 amino acids. A note on this clone: Its specificity is not known.

Specimen: peripheral blood, collected 28 days after the second AZD1222 dose. This rearrangement joins TRBV5-1 to TRBJ1-1, with D hard to call. This receptor was taken from an adult who received the AZD1222 COVID-19 vaccine. In DNA, the CDR3 is TGCGCCAGCAGCTTGGGGGCCAGTGGTACTGAAGCTTTCTTT. Amino acids: CASSLGASGTEAFF.